The 29 T cell receptor beta chains below come from one sample, sequenced in a study of blood T cells in healthy people across ages (dated by TCRdb to the mid-2010s). Libraries were made using 5' RACE. Reads for this sample came from an Illumina HiSeq 2500. The second PCR ran for roughly 7 to 12 cycles and used a J-beta primer mix along with a sample-barcoded 5' primer. TCRdb reworked the public reads: Q25 trimming with fastp, MiXCR clone assembly, productive beta chains retained. Rows are combined by CDR3 protein, so each entry shows the most common genes and DNA. Here the sample has roughly 1.7 million distinct CDR3 sequences; around 36% occur a single time. The ten largest clones take up 11% of the sample. The specimen was blood. These receptor sequences come from a woman younger than 45 in good health.

This clonotype was picked up a small number of times. This chain joins TRBV5-1 and TRBJ2-1; the D is unclear. The germline gives CDR1 SGHRS, CDR2 YFSETQ. V gave up 4 bases and J gave up 2 bases, with 7 bases separating them. The CDR3 is made up of 13 amino acids. CDR3 sequence: CASSPRTYNEQFF. The CDR3 coding sequence is TGCGCCAGCAGCCCCCGGACCTACAATGAGCAGTTCTTC. Using reference TRBV5-1 and TRBJ2-1 for the parts outside the CDR3, the full variable domain is KAGVTQTPRYLIKTRGQQVTLSCSPISGHRSVSWYQQTPGQGLQFLFEYFSETQRNKGNFPGRFSGRQFSNSRSEMNVSTLELGDSALYLCASSPRTYNEQFFGPGTRLTVL.

The chain has TRBV7-6 and TRBJ2-3; D is uncertain. The germline CDR1 and CDR2 sequences are SGHVS and FNYEAQ. The CDR3 covers 15 residues. With 5 bases removed from V and 2 bases from J, the gap between germline ends came to 14 bases. CDR3 in DNA: TGTGCCAGCAGCCTATATGCAACAACCACAGATACGCAGTATTTT. The encoded protein is CASSLYATTTDTQYF.

The table lists this clonotype with a few counts. The V and J genes are TRBV9 and TRBJ1-1; 7 bases match TRBD1. Germline V gene data show CDR1 as SGDLS and CDR2 as YYNGEE. J lost 1 base, V lost 3 bases, and 6 bases had no gene match. CDR3 length equals 15 residues. CDR3 in DNA: TGTGCCAGCAGCGCGGGACAGAAAGCGAACACTGAAGCTTTCTTT. This translates into CASSAGQKANTEAFF.

This clonotype has a handful of counts. The chain has TRBV5-1 and TRBJ2-7, with 9 positions matching TRBD2. Unmatched junction bases numbered 8, after V lost 0 bases and J lost 4 bases. This CDR3 is built from 16 residues. CDR1 is SGHRS, CDR2 YFSETQ, per germline. CDR3 region: CASSLDLSGRKYEQYF. The CDR3 DNA reads as TGCGCCAGCAGCTTGGACTTAAGCGGGAGGAAGTACGAGCAGTACTTC.

The chain joins TRBV10-3 to TRBJ1-5; D possibly corresponds to TRBD1 (6 bases). The CDR3 runs 15 residues. With 0 bases removed from V and 4 bases from J, the gap between germline ends came to 10 bases. Germline CDR1 and CDR2: ENHRY and SYGVKD. The CDR3 region is CAISESRGGNQPQHF. CDR3 in DNA: TGTGCCATCAGTGAGTCGAGGGGGGGGAATCAGCCCCAGCATTTT.

This chain joins TRBV3-1 and TRBJ2-7; D gene unclear. Trimming pared 0 bases from V and 0 bases from J, leaving 6 bases between. This CDR3 has 14 residues. Germline CDR1 and CDR2: LGHDT and YNNKEL (reference sequence). The CDR3 coding sequence is TGTGCCAGCAGCCAAGACGGGTACTCCTACGAGCAGTACTTC. Encoded protein: CASSQDGYSYEQYF.

This clonotype was counted a few times. This chain uses TRBV18 with TRBJ2-7; D gene ambiguous. V dropped 1 base and J dropped 3 bases, with 13 bases sitting between them. The CDR3 spans 15 residues. Germline V CDR1 and CDR2: KGHSH, LQKENI. This CDR3 is CASSPRSSVLYEQYF. The CDR3 coding sequence is TGTGCCAGCTCACCACGTTCGTCAGTACTCTACGAGCAGTACTTC.

The CDR3 region has the DNA TGTGCCAGCAGAGAAAGGACAGGCTTCTCTGGGGCCAACGTCCTGACTTTC. Translating it yields CASRERTGFSGANVLTF. This rearrangement joins TRBV27 to TRBJ2-6; 7 bases align to TRBD1. CDR1 and CDR2 from the germline V gene are MNHEY and SMNVEV (reference sequence). V dropped 6 bases and J dropped 0; count of bases not matched to a gene: 8. The CDR3 totals 17 residues. The entire variable domain, with the rest obtained from reference TRBV27 and TRBJ2-6, is as follows: EAQVTQNPRYLITVTGKKLTVTCSQNMNHEYMSWYRQDPGLGLRQIYYSMNVEVTDKGDVPEGYKVSRKEKRNFPLILESPSPNQTSLYFCASRERTGFSGANVLTFGAGSRLTVL.

The gene calls are TRBV20-1 and TRBJ2-7; a possible D gene is TRBD1 (7 bases). This CDR3 contains 12 residues. Trimming left V 5 bases short and J 6 bases short, with 14 bases between. Germline CDR1 and CDR2: DFQATT and SNEGSKA (reference sequence). CDR3: CSAQRQGGEQYF. CDR3 in DNA: TGCAGTGCTCAAAGACAGGGAGGCGAGCAGTACTTC.

This clonotype was seen a handful of times. The gene calls are TRBV10-3 and TRBJ2-1, with D unclear. The CDR3 contains 14 residues. With 5 bases removed from V and 6 bases from J, the gap between germline ends came to 14 bases. The germline gives CDR1 ENHRY, CDR2 SYGVKD. The CDR3 sequence is CAISSGSTGNEQFF. DNA for the CDR3: TGTGCCATCAGTTCCGGGTCCACTGGCAATGAGCAGTTCTTC.

This clonotype was detected only a few times. V and J are TRBV13 and TRBJ2-7; tentatively, D is TRBD1 (6 bases). Trimming removed 0 bases at V and 3 bases at J, with 24 bases between. Germline-derived CDR1 and CDR2 are PRHDT and FYEKMQ (reference sequence). CDR3 length: 19 residues. The CDR3 sequence: CASSLGGEVPGTRNYEQYF. The CDR3 nucleotides read TGTGCCAGCAGCTTAGGTGGCGAAGTACCCGGGACAAGAAACTACGAGCAGTACTTC.

This clonotype was counted between two and nine times. The chain recombines TRBV5-5 with TRBJ2-6, with a possible D match to TRBD1 (5 bases). Germline V gene data show CDR1 as SGHKS and CDR2 as YYEKEE (reference sequence). The CDR3 length is 18 residues. The germline V and J ends were trimmed by 4 bases and 1 base, with 18 bases remaining between them. As DNA, the CDR3 is TGTGCCAGCAGCAGGACATCCTATTATGCGTCTGGGGCCAACGTCCTGACTTTC. Amino acid sequence: CASSRTSYYASGANVLTF.

The rearrangement uses TRBV20-1 and TRBJ1-2; TRBD1 agrees at 7 bases. The CDR3 is made up of 14 amino acids. Germline V gene lookup returns CDR1 DFQATT and CDR2 SNEGSKA (reference sequence). The V and J ends lost 4 bases and 4 bases, in that order; junction bases with no gene match: 9. The CDR3 protein is CSAKGGRGSYGYTF. CDR3 bases: TGCAGTGCTAAGGGCGGCAGGGGGAGCTATGGCTACACCTTC.

This clonotype came up many times. This rearrangement joins TRBV28 to TRBJ2-7; D possibly corresponds to TRBD2 (6 bases). Trimming removed 7 bases at V and 2 bases at J, with 15 bases between. CDR1 and CDR2 (germline): MDHEN, SYDVKM. There are 14 residues in the CDR3. The CDR3 protein is CASTLRGGTYEQYF. The CDR3, as DNA: TGTGCCAGCACCCTGCGAGGCGGGACCTACGAGCAGTACTTC.

V and J are TRBV20-1 and TRBJ1-5; 8 positions match TRBD1. This CDR3 contains 12 residues. Germline values: CDR1 DFQATT, CDR2 SNEGSKA (reference sequence). V shed 6 bases and J 9 bases; nucleotides not matched to a gene: 7. CDR3 bases: TGCAGTGCCTGGACAGGGAGTTGGCCCCAGCATTTT. Protein: CSAWTGSWPQHF.

This chain uses TRBV3-1 with TRBJ2-5; weak D call: TRBD2 (6 bases). This CDR3 spans 15 amino acids. The germline CDR1 and CDR2 sequences are LGHDT and YNNKEL (reference sequence). V was shortened by 0 bases and J by 4 bases, with 12 bases between the two germline ends. CDR3 amino acids: CASSQEGTRTETQYF. The CDR3 DNA sequence: TGTGCCAGCAGCCAAGAGGGGACTCGGACAGAGACCCAGTACTTC.

The gene calls are TRBV25-1 and TRBJ1-2, with D maybe TRBD1 (5 bases). CDR1 and CDR2 (germline): MGHDK, SYGVNS. This CDR3 contains 14 residues. V dropped 4 bases and J dropped 6 bases, with 15 bases sitting between them. CDR3 sequence: CASSGQGTIHGYTF. CDR3 bases: TGTGCCAGCAGTGGGCAGGGAACAATCCATGGCTACACCTTC.

This chain uses TRBV6-5 with TRBJ2-3; the match to TRBD1 covers 9 bases. V shed 6 bases, J shed 5 bases, and the junction held 12 bases outside the gene matches. Germline V gives CDR1 MNHEY, CDR2 SVGAGI. The CDR3 has 16 amino acids. The DNA for the CDR3 is TGTGCCAGCAGCTATGGGACAGGGAGCCCTTTAGATACGCAGTATTTT. This sequence encodes CASSYGTGSPLDTQYF.

V and J are TRBV14 and TRBJ2-7, with 10 bases aligning to TRBD1. V gave up 3 bases and J gave up 3 bases; unmatched junction bases: 5. The germline gives CDR1 SGHDN, CDR2 FVKESK. The length of the CDR3 is 15 residues. CDR3 loop: CASSQVRDRGYEQYF. The CDR3 bases are TGTGCCAGCAGCCAGGTCCGGGACAGGGGCTACGAGCAGTACTTC.

In regard to this clonotype: One end of the junction does not line up with germline, which may come from a read error. V gene TRBV5-6 combines with J gene TRBJ1-2; D unclear. The CDR3 is 17 residues long. The germline gives CDR1 SGHDT, CDR2 YYEEEE. The CDR3 nucleotides read TGTGCCGGCAGCCCGAGTATGCAGGCAGAATCTAACTATGGCTACACCTTC. Protein: CAGSPSMQAESNYGYTF.

This clonotype occurred many times. The CDR3 region has the DNA TGCGCCAGCAGCCAACCCGGGACAGTCTCTGCTGGGGCCAACGTCCTGACTTTC. This gives the protein CASSQPGTVSAGANVLTF. V usage is TRBV4-1 and J usage is TRBJ2-6; the match to TRBD1 covers 7 bases. The CDR3 spans 18 residues. Germline CDR1 MGHRA, CDR2 YSYEKL. Trimming removed 2 bases from V and 2 bases from J; junction bases left unmatched: 9.

This chain uses TRBV20-1 with TRBJ2-3; 7 nucleotides match TRBD2. Germline CDR1 is DFQATT and CDR2 is SNEGSKA (reference sequence). With 0 bases clipped from V and 6 bases from J, the junction kept 9 bases outside the gene matches. This CDR3 has 15 amino acids. The chain's CDR3 is CSAREPLAEPDTQYF. The CDR3 DNA reads TGCAGTGCTAGAGAGCCCCTAGCGGAGCCGGATACGCAGTATTTT.

This CDR3 is CSAPDRGRDGYTF. DNA of the CDR3: TGCAGTGCTCCCGACAGGGGGCGGGATGGCTACACCTTC. J is TRBJ1-2 and V is TRBV20-1; 10 nucleotides match TRBD1. The germline CDR1 and CDR2 sequences are DFQATT and SNEGSKA (reference sequence). Trimming at V came to 5 bases and at J to 6 bases, leaving 6 bases not matched to a gene. The CDR3 has 13 amino acids.

This clonotype occurred many times. CDR3 bases: TGCAGCGTTGAAGATGCAGGGTCCTACGAGCAGTACTTC. Protein: CSVEDAGSYEQYF. The chain carries TRBV29-1 and TRBJ2-7; D perhaps matches TRBD1 (5 bases). The CDR3 is made up of 13 amino acids. V was clipped by 0 bases and J by 1 base, with 7 bases between them. From germline, CDR1 is SQVTM and CDR2 ANQGSEA.

The V and J genes are TRBV12-3 or TRBV12-4 and TRBJ2-5, with D possibly TRBD2 on 5 matching bases. The length of the CDR3 is 16 residues. V dropped 4 bases and J dropped 4 bases, with 19 bases sitting between them. CDR3 residues: CASSSLEVSGGETQYF. The DNA of the CDR3 is TGTGCCAGCAGTTCATTAGAAGTTTCCGGAGGAGAGACCCAGTACTTC.

This chain connects TRBV3-1 to TRBJ2-5; no clear D gene. The ends were cut back, 8 bases at V and 9 bases at J, with 10 bases in the middle. Germline CDR1 and CDR2: LGHDT and YNNKEL (reference sequence). There are 10 residues in the CDR3. The CDR3, as DNA: TGTGCCAGCGGTGGGTTGGCCCAGTACTTC. It codes for CASGGLAQYF.

This clonotype was seen a few times. The genes are TRBV28 and TRBJ2-3; D uncertain. CDR1 MDHEN and CDR2 SYDVKM come from the germline V gene. V was pared by 7 bases and J by 2 bases, with 19 bases between. The length of the CDR3 is 16 residues. CDR3 region: CASNPGPREDTDTQYF. The CDR3 bases are TGTGCCAGCAACCCCGGGCCGCGAGAGGACACAGATACGCAGTATTTT.

The chain links TRBV5-8 to TRBJ2-1; tentatively, D is TRBD1 or TRBD2 (5 bases each). The CDR3 covers 15 residues. In germline, CDR1 is SGHTS, CDR2 YDEGEE. V dropped 1 base and J dropped 3 bases, with 11 bases sitting between them. This CDR3 is CASSLYVGDYNEQFF. CDR3 in DNA: TGTGCCAGCAGCTTGTATGTGGGGGACTACAATGAGCAGTTCTTC.

The chain uses TRBV18 and TRBJ2-1; TRBD1 is a possible D gene (5 bases). Germline CDR1 and CDR2: KGHSH and LQKENI. This CDR3 is 15 amino acids long. Trimming shortened V by 6 bases and J by 2 bases, and 14 bases separated the two germline ends. The CDR3 sequence is CASSIDRPTYNEQFF. CDR3 coding DNA: TGTGCCAGCTCGATCGACAGACCAACCTACAATGAGCAGTTCTTC. The entire variable domain, with the rest obtained from reference TRBV18 and TRBJ2-1, is as follows: NAGVMQNPRHLVRRRGQEARLRCSPMKGHSHVYWYRQLPEEGLKFMVYLQKENIIDESGMPKERFSAEFPKEGPSILRIQQVVRGDSAAYFCASSIDRPTYNEQFFGPGTRLTVL.